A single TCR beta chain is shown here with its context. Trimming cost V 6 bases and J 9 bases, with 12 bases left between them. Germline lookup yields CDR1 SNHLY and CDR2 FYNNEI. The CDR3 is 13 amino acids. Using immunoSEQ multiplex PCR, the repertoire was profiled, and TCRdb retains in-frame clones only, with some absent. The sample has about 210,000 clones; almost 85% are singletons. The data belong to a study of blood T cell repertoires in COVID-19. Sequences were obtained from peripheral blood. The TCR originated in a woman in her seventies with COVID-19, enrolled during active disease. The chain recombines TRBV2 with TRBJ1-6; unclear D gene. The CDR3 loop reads CASRPFLSSPLHF. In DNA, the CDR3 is TGTGCCAGCAGGCCTTTCTTGAGTTCACCCCTCCACTTT.